This record concerns one T cell receptor beta chain sequence. What it recognizes is unknown. It was with 60 Vbeta and 13 Jbeta primers that the PCR ran. Some clones are missing from TCRdb's copy, which holds only in-frame ones; the method was immunoSEQ multiplex PCR. Counted here are 65,000 to 85,000 clones, 65% to 85% occurring once; the ten biggest clones make up 2% to 3%. Healthy bone marrow donors made up the cohort. Nominal health characterized the donors when sampled, though unrecorded immune exposures were likely. The sample belongs to a study of cytomegalovirus exposure and HLA in healthy donors. Regarding the study as a whole: The listing of roughly 160 TCR beta chains classed them as cytomegalovirus-associated. A later analysis by the authors found several of the most significant clusters apparently linked to common viral pathogens.

This clonotype was obtained from a woman between 45 and 65 years old in good health and CMV-seronegative. The specimen sequenced was PBMCs.

CDR3 sequence reads: CASSDFYEQYF. The CDR3 DNA follows: TGTGCCAGCAGTGACTTCTACGAGCAGTACTTC. The chain is built from TRBV2 and TRBJ2-5; D not certain. The DNA end lines up better with TRBJ2-7; the J call may be wrong. Germline values: CDR1 SNHLY, CDR2 FYNNEI. The CDR3 totals 11 residues.